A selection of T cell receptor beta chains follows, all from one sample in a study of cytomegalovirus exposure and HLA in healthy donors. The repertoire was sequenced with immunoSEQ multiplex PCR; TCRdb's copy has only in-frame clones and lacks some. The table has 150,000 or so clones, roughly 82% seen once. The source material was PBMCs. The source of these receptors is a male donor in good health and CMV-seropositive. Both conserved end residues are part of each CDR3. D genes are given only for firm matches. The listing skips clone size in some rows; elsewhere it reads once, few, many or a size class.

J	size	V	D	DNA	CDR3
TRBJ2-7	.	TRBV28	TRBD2	TGTGCCAGCCAAACCAATCCCGCCAGCGGGAGGCCCTACGAGCAGTACTTC	CASQTNPASGRPYEQYF
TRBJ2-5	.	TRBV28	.	TGTGCCAGCAGTTTTAATGCGGAGGAGACCCAGTACTTC	CASSFNAEETQYF
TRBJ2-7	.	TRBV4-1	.	TGCGCCAGCAGCCCGTCCCAGGGTGCTCCTTTCTACGAGCAGTACTTC	CASSPSQGAPFYEQYF
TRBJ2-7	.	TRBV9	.	TGTGCCAGCAGCTGGGGTGGGGGCAGGGGCTCCTACGAGCAGTACTTC	CASSWGGGRGSYEQYF
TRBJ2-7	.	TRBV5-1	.	TGCGCCAGCAGCTTTTTTGGGAGCTCCTACGAGCAGTACTTC	CASSFFGSSYEQYF
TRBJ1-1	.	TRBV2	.	TGTGCCAGCAGTGAGGAGGGGCCCTCTTACACTGAAGCTTTCTTT	CASSEEGPSYTEAFF
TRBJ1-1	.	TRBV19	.	TGTGCCAGTAGTACAGGGGCCAGGGGCACTGAAGCTTTCTTT	CASSTGARGTEAFF
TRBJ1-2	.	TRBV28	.	TGTGCCACCCTATCCTCGATGTATGGCTACACCTTC	CATLSSMYGYTF
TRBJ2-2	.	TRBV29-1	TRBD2	TGCAGCGTATCAACAGGGGGGACTAGCGGGGGTACCGGGGAGCTGTTTTTT	CSVSTGGTSGGTGELFF
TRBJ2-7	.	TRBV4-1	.	TGCGCCAGCAGCCAAGGGGGGGGCAGGAGCTCCTACGAGCAGTACTTC	CASSQGGGRSSYEQYF
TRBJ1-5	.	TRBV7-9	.	TGTGCCAGCAGCTTCGGGGAGGGACCCCAGCATTTT	CASSFGEGPQHF
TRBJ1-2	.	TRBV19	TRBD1	TGTGCCAGTAGGGGACAGGGGAGATCCCCGAACTATGGCTACACCTTC	CASRGQGRSPNYGYTF
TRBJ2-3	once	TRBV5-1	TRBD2	TGCGCCAGCAGCTTTGGCGGGGGGTCCGCAGATACGCAGTATTTT	CASSFGGGSADTQYF
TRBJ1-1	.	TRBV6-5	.	TGTGCCAGCAGTTATTCCGCTGGGCCGAAGACTTTCTTT	CASSYSAGPKTFF
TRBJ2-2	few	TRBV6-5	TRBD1	TGTGCCAGCAGCCCCGGGACAGGGATGGCCGGGGAGCTGTTTTTT	CASSPGTGMAGELFF
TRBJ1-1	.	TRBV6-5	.	TGTGCCAGCAGCCGGGGAGCCGGCACTGAAGCTTTCTTT	CASSRGAGTEAFF
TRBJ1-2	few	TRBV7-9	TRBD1	TGTTCCAGCAGCTCGGCCCCGGGACAGGTGGGCGGTGATGGCTACACCTTC	CSSSSAPGQVGGDGYTF
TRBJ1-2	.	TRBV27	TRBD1	TGTGCCAGCAGTTCACAGGGGGCTCGAGATGGCTACACCTTC	CASSSQGARDGYTF